This T cell receptor (beta chain) was obtained from a study of long-term antiretroviral therapy in people with HIV (dated by TCRdb to 2021 to 2024). With respect to the entire study: The earliest samples were collected roughly a decade before the 2015 WHO recommendation for immediate ART, at a time when ART was usually postponed until CD4 counts fell. A retrospective serial study tested whether ART initiation and durable HIV suppression were associated with changes in peripheral blood TRB repertoire composition and diversity. A total of 150 to 200 cryopreserved PBMC samples came from 25 to 30 adults with confirmed HIV infection and were collected serially over a mean of roughly six years (range 1-12). Of the approximately 28 participants with HIV, 10 to 11 were female. Test extractions of a monoclonal T-cell line alongside 30 to 35 polyclonal samples showed no cross-contamination during QIAcube processing. Overall study results and their limits: The samples were dated from about 2004 to 2017, and the ART regimens that were used may be less effective than current ART regimens. HIV repertoires had narrower CDR3 length ranges than controls, and the network structure suggested an antigen-experienced repertoire that shifted only slightly toward naive after ART. Because cell numbers in pre-ART samples were limited, unsorted PBMC were profiled instead of sorted CD4+ and CD8+ T cells. Expanded TRB clones identified before ART initiation dominated the repertoire across all time points, though the dominance fluctuated and decreased in many PLHIV after ART. Because PBMC availability was limited, only the TCR beta chain was sequenced, with no alpha chain pairing. ART initiation was associated with a significant increase in TRB diversity, but diversity stayed significantly below transplant donor controls even after long-term ART. No data were available on ART adherence, viral resistance or therapy changes, limiting inferences about post-ART repertoire changes.

The germline V gene encodes CDR1 MNHEY and CDR2 SMNVEV (reference sequence). The V end loses 8 bases and the J end loses 0 bases, and a stretch of 19 bases separates them. Taken from cysteine to phenylalanine, the CDR3 has 16 residues. The CDR3 DNA has 48 bases and is translated from base 1. With regard to this clone: This receptor's antigen is unknown. No qualities accompany the bases; no much larger clone lies one base away.

The immunoSEQ hsTCRB v3.0 assay was used at survey level resolution for TRB variable region sequencing. The target sequencing depth for TRB was about 40,000-55,000 T-cell genomes per sample. TRB libraries were pooled and sequenced on an Illumina MiSeq using a v3 150-cycle kit. As for the authors' bioinformatics: Repertoire analysis was run in R within a reproducible Nextflow workflow that covered QC, data transformation and analysis. LymphoSeq2, an R package for AIRR-Seq data exploration, was used to implement custom analyses. A few samples that yielded fewer than 5000 total TRB sequences were excluded, so that 188 HIV repertoires were analyzed. Among the roughly 190 retained HIV repertoires, some 60 were collected before ART initiation and 120 to 140 were collected after ART initiation. Repertoires were downsampled to 5000 TRB nucleotide sequences, with summary statistics averaged over 100 downsampling iterations. The analysis kept only TRB sequences whose CDR3 regions were at least seven amino acids long. A Shannon entropy-derived clonality score and the Gini coefficient were used to measure diversity. Repertoire networks linked the top 5000 CDR3 amino acid sequences whenever two sequences differed by an edit distance of one. For TRB CDR3 amino acid sequences, antigen specificity groups and MHC restriction were predicted with GLIPH2. To flag known CMV, EBV, HIV or tissue antigen associations, CDR3 amino acid sequences were matched against VDJdb and McPAS-TCR. Pre-ART, post-ART and control groups were compared with Wilcoxon signed-rank tests and Holm-Bonferroni correction. TCRdb re-hosts the immuneACCESS table, in-frame sequences only. Its copies lack some clones; in the studies checked, an unresolved V gene accounts for under half of them, and the cause for the rest is not known. V and J calls and clone size follow that table, whereas D and trimming were derived from the DNA. Here the sample has 20,000 to 25,000 clones; approximately 95% occur a single time. Over 9% of the sample is taken by the ten largest.

Participants were included only if at least one PBMC sample before ART initiation and at least two post-ART samples were available. All participants with HIV were treated in the United States of America. Before DNA extraction, cryopreserved samples containing about 1-10 million PBMC were thawed and washed. At the time of the earliest PBMC sample for each participant with HIV, ages ranged from roughly 23 to 60 years. Each participant contributed PBMC samples from 1-4 timepoints before ART initiation and 2-8 timepoints after ART initiation, with a median of 7 samples. Serial HIV viral load, CD4+ T-cell count, ART history and demographic data were obtained for every participant. Genomic DNA was extracted from unsorted PBMC with a Qiagen kit on a QIAcube, with processing performed in batches of 12 samples.

This sequence uses TRBV27 and TRBJ1-2, with no confident D gene call. Specimen: unsorted PBMCs, collected 7.6 years after starting antiretroviral therapy. The TCR comes from a woman aged 40 to 49 with HIV. The CDR3 corresponds to CASGRGTLAANYGYTF. The DNA sequence is TGTGCCAGCGGTAGAGGAACTTTAGCAGCTAACTATGGCTACACCTTC.